One TCR beta chain is described in this entry. This record comes from a study of T cells in Graves' hyperthyroidism and ophthalmopathy. In the study overall: Peripheral blood collection took place at initial diagnosis, before any treatment.

Amplified TCR beta CDR3 regions came from RNA transcripts. TCR CDR3 regions were first amplified by RT-PCR with HTBI primers. TCRdb itself ran the multiplex PCR reads through MiXCR, one entry per CDR3 protein. This table holds hundreds of thousands of distinct CDR3 sequences, about a fifth found once. The CDR3 consists of 15 residues. CDR1 is MNHNS and CDR2 is SASEGT in the germline V gene. V shed 8 bases, J shed 3 bases, and the junction held 10 bases outside the gene matches. Exclusion criteria comprised uncontrolled infection, other autoimmune disease, pregnancy or lactation. This clonotype was obtained from a man aged 25 to 40 with Graves' ophthalmopathy. The material sequenced was blood. The chain links TRBV6-1 to TRBJ2-7, with TRBD2 matching 10 bases. The CDR3 sequence: CASSKWTSGHYEQYF. In DNA, the CDR3 is TGTGCCAGCTCTAAATGGACTAGCGGACACTACGAGCAGTACTTC.